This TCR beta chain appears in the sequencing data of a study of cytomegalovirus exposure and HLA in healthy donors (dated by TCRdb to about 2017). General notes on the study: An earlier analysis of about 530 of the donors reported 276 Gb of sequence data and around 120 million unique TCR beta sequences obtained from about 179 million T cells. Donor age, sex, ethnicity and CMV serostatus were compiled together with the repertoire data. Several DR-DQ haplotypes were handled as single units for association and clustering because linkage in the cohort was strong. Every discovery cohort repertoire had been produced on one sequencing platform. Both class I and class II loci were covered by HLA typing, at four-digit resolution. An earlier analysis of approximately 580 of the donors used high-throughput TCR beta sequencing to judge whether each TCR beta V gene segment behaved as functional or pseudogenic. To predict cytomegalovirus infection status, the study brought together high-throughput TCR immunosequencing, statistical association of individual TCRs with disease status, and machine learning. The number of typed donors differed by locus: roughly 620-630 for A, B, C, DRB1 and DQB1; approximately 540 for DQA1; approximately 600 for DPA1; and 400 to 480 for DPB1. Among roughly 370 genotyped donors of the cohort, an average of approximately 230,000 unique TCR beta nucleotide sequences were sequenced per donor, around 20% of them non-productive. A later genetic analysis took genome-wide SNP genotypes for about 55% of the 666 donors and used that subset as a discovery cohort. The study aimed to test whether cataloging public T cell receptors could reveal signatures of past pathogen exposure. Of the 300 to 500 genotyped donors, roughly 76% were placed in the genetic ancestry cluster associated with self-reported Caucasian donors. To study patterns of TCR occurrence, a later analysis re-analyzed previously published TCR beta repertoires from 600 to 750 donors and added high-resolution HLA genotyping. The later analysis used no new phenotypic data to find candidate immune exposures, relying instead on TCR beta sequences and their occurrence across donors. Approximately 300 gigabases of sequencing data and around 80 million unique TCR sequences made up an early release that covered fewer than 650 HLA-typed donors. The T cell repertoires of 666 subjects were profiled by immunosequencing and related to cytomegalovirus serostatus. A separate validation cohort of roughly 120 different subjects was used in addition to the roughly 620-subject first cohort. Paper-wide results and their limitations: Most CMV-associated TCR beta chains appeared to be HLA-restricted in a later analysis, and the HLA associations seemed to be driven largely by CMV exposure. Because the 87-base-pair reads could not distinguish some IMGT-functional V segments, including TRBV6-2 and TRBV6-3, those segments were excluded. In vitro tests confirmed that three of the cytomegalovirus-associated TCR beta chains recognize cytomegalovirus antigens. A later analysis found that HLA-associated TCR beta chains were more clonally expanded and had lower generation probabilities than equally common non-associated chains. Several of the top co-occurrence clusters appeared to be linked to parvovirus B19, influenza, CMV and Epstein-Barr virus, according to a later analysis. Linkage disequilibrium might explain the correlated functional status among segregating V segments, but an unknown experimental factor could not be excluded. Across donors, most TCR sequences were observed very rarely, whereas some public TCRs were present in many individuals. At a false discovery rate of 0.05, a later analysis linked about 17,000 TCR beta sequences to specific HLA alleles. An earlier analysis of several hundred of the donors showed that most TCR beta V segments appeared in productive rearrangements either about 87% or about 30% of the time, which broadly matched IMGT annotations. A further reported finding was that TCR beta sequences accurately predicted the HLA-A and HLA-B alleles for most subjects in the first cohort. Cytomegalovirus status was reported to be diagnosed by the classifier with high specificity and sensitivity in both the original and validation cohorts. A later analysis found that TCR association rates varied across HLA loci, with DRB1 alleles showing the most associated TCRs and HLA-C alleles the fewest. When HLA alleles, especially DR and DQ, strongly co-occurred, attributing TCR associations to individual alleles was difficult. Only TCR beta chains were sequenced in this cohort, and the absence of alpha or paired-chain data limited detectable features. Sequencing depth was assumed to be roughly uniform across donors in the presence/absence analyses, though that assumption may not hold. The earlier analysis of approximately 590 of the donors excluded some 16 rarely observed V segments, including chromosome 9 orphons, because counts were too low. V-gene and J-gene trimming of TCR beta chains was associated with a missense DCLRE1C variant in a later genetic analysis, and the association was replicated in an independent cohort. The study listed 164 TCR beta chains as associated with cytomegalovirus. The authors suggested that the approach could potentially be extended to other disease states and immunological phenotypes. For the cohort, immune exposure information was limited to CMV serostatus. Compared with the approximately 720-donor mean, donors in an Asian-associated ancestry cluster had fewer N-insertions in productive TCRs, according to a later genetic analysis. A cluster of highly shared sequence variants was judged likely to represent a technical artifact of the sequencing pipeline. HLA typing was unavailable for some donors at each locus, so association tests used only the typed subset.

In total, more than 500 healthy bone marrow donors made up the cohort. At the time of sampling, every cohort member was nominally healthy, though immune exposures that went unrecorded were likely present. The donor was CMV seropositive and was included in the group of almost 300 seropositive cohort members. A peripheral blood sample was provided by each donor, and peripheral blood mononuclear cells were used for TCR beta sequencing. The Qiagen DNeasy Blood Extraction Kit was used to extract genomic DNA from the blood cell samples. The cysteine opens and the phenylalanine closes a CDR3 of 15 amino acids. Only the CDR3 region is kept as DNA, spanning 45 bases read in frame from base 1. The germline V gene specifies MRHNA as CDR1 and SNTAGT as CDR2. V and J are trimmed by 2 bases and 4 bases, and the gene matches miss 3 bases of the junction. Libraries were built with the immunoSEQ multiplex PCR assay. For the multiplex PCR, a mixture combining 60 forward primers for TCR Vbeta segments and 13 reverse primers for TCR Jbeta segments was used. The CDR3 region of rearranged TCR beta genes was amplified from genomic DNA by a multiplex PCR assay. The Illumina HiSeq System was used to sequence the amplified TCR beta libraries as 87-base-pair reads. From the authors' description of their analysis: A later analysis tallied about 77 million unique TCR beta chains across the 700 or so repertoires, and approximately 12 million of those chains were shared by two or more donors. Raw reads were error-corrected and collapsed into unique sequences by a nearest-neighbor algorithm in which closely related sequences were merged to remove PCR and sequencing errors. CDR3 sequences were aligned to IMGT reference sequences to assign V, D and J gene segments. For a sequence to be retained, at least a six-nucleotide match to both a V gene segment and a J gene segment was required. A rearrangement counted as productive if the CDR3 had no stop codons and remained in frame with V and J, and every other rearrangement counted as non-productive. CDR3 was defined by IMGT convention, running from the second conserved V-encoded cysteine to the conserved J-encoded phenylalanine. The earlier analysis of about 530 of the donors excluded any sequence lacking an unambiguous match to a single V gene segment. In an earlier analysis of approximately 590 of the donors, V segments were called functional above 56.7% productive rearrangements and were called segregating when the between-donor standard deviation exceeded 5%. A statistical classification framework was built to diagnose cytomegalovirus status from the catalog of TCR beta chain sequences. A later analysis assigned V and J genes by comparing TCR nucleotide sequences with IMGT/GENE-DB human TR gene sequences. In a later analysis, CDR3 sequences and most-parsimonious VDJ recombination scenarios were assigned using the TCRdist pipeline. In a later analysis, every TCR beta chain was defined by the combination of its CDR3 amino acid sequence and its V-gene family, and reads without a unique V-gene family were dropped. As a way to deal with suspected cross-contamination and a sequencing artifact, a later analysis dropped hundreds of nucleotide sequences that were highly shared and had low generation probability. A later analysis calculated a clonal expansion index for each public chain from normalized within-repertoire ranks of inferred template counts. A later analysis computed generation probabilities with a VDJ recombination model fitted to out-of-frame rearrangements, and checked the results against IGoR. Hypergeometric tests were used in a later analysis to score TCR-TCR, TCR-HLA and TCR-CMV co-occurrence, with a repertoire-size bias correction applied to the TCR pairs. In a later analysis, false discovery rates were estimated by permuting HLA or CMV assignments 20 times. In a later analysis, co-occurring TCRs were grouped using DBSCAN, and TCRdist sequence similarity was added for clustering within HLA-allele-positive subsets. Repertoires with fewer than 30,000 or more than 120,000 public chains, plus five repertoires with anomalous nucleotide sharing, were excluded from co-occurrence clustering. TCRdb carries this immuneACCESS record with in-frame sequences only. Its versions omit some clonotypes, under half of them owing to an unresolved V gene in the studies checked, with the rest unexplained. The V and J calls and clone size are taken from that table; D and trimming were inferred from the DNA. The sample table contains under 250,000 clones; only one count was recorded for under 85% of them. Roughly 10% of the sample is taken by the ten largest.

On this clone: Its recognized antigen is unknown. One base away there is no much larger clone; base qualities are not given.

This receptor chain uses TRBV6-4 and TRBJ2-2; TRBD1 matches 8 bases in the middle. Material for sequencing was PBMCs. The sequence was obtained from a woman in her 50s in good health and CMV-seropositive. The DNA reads TGTGCCAGCAGTGACCAGGGGGCCGGCACCGGGGAGCTGTTTTTT. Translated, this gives CASSDQGAGTGELFF.